This entry concerns a single TCR beta chain. Method: immunoSEQ multiplex PCR; TCRdb's copy keeps in-frame clones and lacks some. The sample comprises about 200,000 clones, 86% of which are singletons, and around 23% rests with the top ten. This entry comes from a study of blood T cell repertoires in COVID-19. Study as a whole: Recovery among Cohort 3 donors was established by two negative PCRs, clearance, or symptom resolution. Specimens from acute and convalescent COVID-19 originated in the United States, Italy and Spain.

The CDR3 is made up of 13 amino acids. With V trimmed by 4 bases and J by 8 bases, 6 bases remained unmatched. Germline CDR1 is SGHDN and CDR2 is FVKESK. The clonotype originates from a woman aged 35 to 49 in a cohort exposed to, infected with or recovered from COVID-19 (not recorded which). This sequence joins TRBV14 and TRBJ1-1; TRBD1 aligns across 8 bases. Sequencing was done on a sample of PBMCs or T cells enriched from blood (not recorded which). The CDR3 reads CASSPRQGREAFF. In nucleotides, the CDR3 is TGTGCCAGCAGCCCAAGACAGGGGAGAGAAGCTTTCTTT.